This T cell receptor (beta chain) comes out of a study of cytomegalovirus exposure and HLA in healthy donors. PCR employed 60 Vbeta and 13 Jbeta primers. Profiled with immunoSEQ multiplex PCR; TCRdb holds only in-frame clones, not every one. The sample shows some 170,000 clones, 77% of them seen only once. The CDR3 totals 15 residues. V gave up 2 bases and J gave up 7 bases, with 18 bases separating them. Germline CDR1 GTSNPN, CDR2 SVGIG (reference sequence). The sequenced material came from PBMCs. This clonotype originated in a woman in her twenties or thirties in good health and CMV-seronegative. This chain connects TRBV30 to TRBJ2-1; possibly TRBD2 for D (6 bases). CDR3 sequence: CAWSKEAGGWNEQFF. The CDR3 nucleotides are TGTGCCTGGAGTAAGGAGGCCGGGGGATGGAATGAGCAGTTCTTC.